The T cell receptor (beta chain) under discussion was sequenced for a study of T cells in Graves' hyperthyroidism and ophthalmopathy. The CDR3 runs to 11 residues. In germline, CDR1 is MNHEY, CDR2 SVGEGT. The germline V and J ends were trimmed by 2 bases and 4 bases, with 3 bases remaining between them. This clonotype was seen at least ten times. Patients showing uncontrolled infection, other autoimmune disease, pregnancy or lactation were ineligible. There were TCR beta CDR3 regions amplified from RNA transcripts. A first-round RT-PCR of the TCR CDR3 used the HTBI primer set. TCRdb processed the multiplex PCR reads anew with MiXCR; each CDR3 protein has one entry. The table includes approximately 630,000 distinct CDR3 sequences, around 16% detected once.

J is TRBJ2-7 and V is TRBV6-2 or TRBV6-3, with no clear D. This sequence originates from a woman aged 25 to 45 with Graves' hyperthyroidism. The source material was blood. The CDR3 DNA follows: TGTGCCAGCAGTTACACGTACGAGCAGTACTTC. It specifies CASSYTYEQYF.